This T cell receptor (beta chain) was recorded in a study of shared clonotypes between healthy human individuals. Study-wide points: Sharing of clonotypes among donors was expected to vary with sequencing depth.

On this clone itself: Antigen specificity is unknown.

This CDR3 spans 14 amino acids. In germline, CDR1 is ENHRY, CDR2 SYGVKD. The trim removed 7 bases at V and 6 bases at J, leaving 7 bases unmatched. The donor population consisted of healthy HIV-negative adults with no recent acute infections or vaccinations. Source study methods: Filtering differed because ImmunoSEQ produced junction-only sequences that carried no quality scores. The repertoire was sequenced with immunoSEQ multiplex PCR; TCRdb's copy has only in-frame clones and lacks some. That table furnishes V, J and clone size, whereas the DNA furnished D and trimming. The table has roughly 500,000 clones, approximately 84% seen once.

V gene TRBV10-3 combines with J gene TRBJ1-5, with 9 nucleotides matching TRBD1. This clonotype originated in a woman aged 40 to 55 in good health. Some clones in this sample may be carry-over from other donors' samples. Sequencing used PBMCs. Written as DNA, the CDR3 is TGTGCCATCACCGAGGACAGGGGAAGTCAGCCCCAGCATTTT. This sequence encodes CAITEDRGSQPQHF.